The rows below give T cell receptor beta chains drawn from one sample of a study of spatial heterogeneity in lung cancer. In TCRdb, the 5' RACE reads were re-called with MiXCR into one record per CDR3 protein. Of thousands of distinct CDR3 sequences in the sample, approximately 9.3% were seen once. The source material was normal lung tissue next to the tumor, sampled at surgery. These receptors all come from a female donor with early-stage non-small cell lung cancer. The CDR3 runs from the conserved cysteine through the conserved F or W. D genes are given only for firm matches. Only part of the rows carry a size: once, few, many, or a class if the clone is expanded.

D	V	size	J	DNA	CDR3
-	TRBV6-5	many	TRBJ2-1	TGTGCCAGCAGCCCTATGGGACAGCAGTTCTTC	CASSPMGQQFF
TRBD1	TRBV7-9	many	TRBJ2-2	TGTGCCAGCAGACGGACAGGGGGTGTGACCGGGGAGCTGTTTTTT	CASRRTGGVTGELFF
-	TRBV6-1	few	TRBJ1-4	TGTGCCAGCAGCCGACAGGCAACTAATGAAAAACTGTTTTTT	CASSRQATNEKLFF
TRBD2	TRBV4-2	medium-sized	TRBJ2-1	TGTGCCAGCAGCCAAGGGTCGGCTAGCGGAGGGGCTAATGAGCAGTTCTTC	CASSQGSASGGANEQFF
TRBD1	TRBV13	-	TRBJ1-1	TGTGCCAGCAGCGGACAGGGCCTACCCAGCACTGAAGCTTTCTTT	CASSGQGLPSTEAFF
-	TRBV30	-	TRBJ1-4	TGTGCCTGGAGTGTAGGTGGCAGTGGAGGCGAAAAACTGTTTTTT	CAWSVGGSGGEKLFF
-	TRBV5-1	few	TRBJ2-5	TGCGCCAACAGCTTGATCGGCCGGGACATCCAAGAGACCCAGTACTTC	CANSLIGRDIQETQYF
-	TRBV3-1	medium-sized	TRBJ2-3	TGTGCCAGCAGCCAGCTTCGTAAGCAGTATTTT	CASSQLRKQYF
-	TRBV6-9	once	TRBJ2-3	TGTGCCAGCAGGACGGGGGTAGATACGCAGTATTTT	CASRTGVDTQYF
-	TRBV28	medium-sized	TRBJ1-2	TGTGCCAGCAGTTTGGGGTTCGGCTACACCTTC	CASSLGFGYTF
-	TRBV7-2	medium-sized	TRBJ2-2	TGTGCCAGCAGCTCGTTCGCGGGCACCGGGGAGCTGTTTTTT	CASSSFAGTGELFF
TRBD2	TRBV5-1	medium-sized	TRBJ2-7	TGCGCCAGCAGCTTGGAGACTAGCGGAGCCAGGAGCTCCTACGAGCAGTACTTC	CASSLETSGARSSYEQYF
TRBD1	TRBV19	large	TRBJ2-1	TGTGCCAGTAACCACCGACAGGGGGGTTACAATGAGCAGTTCTTC	CASNHRQGGYNEQFF
-	TRBV12-3/TRBV12-4	large	TRBJ2-1	TGTGCCAGCACCCCAGGGAGAGGGGCTAAGGTGCAGTTCTTC	CASTPGRGAKVQFF
-	TRBV13	-	TRBJ2-6	TGTGCCAGCAGCCCCCTCTCTGGGGCCAACGTCCTGACTTTC	CASSPLSGANVLTF
TRBD2	TRBV28	few	TRBJ2-5	TGTGCCAGCAGTTCCGCGACTAGCGGGAACACAGAGACCCAGTACTTC	CASSSATSGNTETQYF
TRBD1	TRBV5-8	medium-sized	TRBJ2-1	TGTGCCAGCAGCTTCACCGACAGGGACGATGAGCAGTTCTTC	CASSFTDRDDEQFF
TRBD2	TRBV5-1	once	TRBJ2-3	TGCGCCAGCAGCTTGTGGCCTAGCGGGGGGCCAGATACGCAGTATTTT	CASSLWPSGGPDTQYF
-	TRBV7-8	medium-sized	TRBJ1-1	TGTGCCAGCAGCCCCGTCGGCAGGCTTGAAGCTTTCTTT	CASSPVGRLEAFF
-	TRBV5-1	medium-sized	TRBJ1-5	TGCGCCAGCAGTCTTAAGGGGCAGGGTCAGCCCCAGCATTTT	CASSLKGQGQPQHF
-	TRBV11-2	medium-sized	TRBJ2-3	TGTGCCAGCAGCTTATTTGGCGGGGGCACAGATACGCAGTATTTT	CASSLFGGGTDTQYF
TRBD1	TRBV20-1	medium-sized	TRBJ1-2	TGCAGTGCTAGAGATTTGCGGGACAGGGGCACAACTAACTATGGCTACACCTTC	CSARDLRDRGTTNYGYTF
-	TRBV6-2/TRBV6-3	medium-sized	TRBJ2-2	TGTGCCAGCAGTGAATCCGGGAAATACACCGGGGAGCTGTTTTTT	CASSESGKYTGELFF
TRBD1	TRBV10-3	medium-sized	TRBJ2-5	TGTGCCATCAGCCGGGACAGGGGGCTCTTGGAGACCCAGTACTTC	CAISRDRGLLETQYF
-	TRBV28	-	TRBJ2-5	TGTGCCAGCAGTTTATCCTTCCGGGGGACCCAGTACTTC	CASSLSFRGTQYF
-	TRBV19	many	TRBJ2-2	TGTGCCAGTAGTATAGGACAGAACGCGAACACCGGGGAGCTGTTTTTT	CASSIGQNANTGELFF
TRBD2	TRBV19	medium-sized	TRBJ2-1	TGTGCCGCCGGGACTAGCGGGAGTGAGCAGTTCTTC	CAAGTSGSEQFF
TRBD1	TRBV2	few	TRBJ2-2	TGTGCCAGCAGTGAAACCCAGGGGGCCTTTGGGGAGCTGTTTTTT	CASSETQGAFGELFF
-	TRBV7-2	medium-sized	TRBJ1-5	TGTGCCAGCAGCTTAGCAGATAATCAGCCCCAGCATTTT	CASSLADNQPQHF
-	TRBV7-2	medium-sized	TRBJ1-1	TGTGCCAGCAGCTTAGAAGTAACAGGGCTTGAAGCTTTCTTT	CASSLEVTGLEAFF
-	TRBV12-3/TRBV12-4	few	TRBJ2-2	TGTGCCAGCAGTGTTGGGACATCGAAGAACACCGGGGAGCTGTTTTTT	CASSVGTSKNTGELFF
TRBD1	TRBV5-6	medium-sized	TRBJ2-3	TGTGCCAGCAGTACTACAGGGGCAGATACGCAGTATTTT	CASSTTGADTQYF
-	TRBV16	medium-sized	TRBJ2-7	TGTGCCAGCAGCAAAGGGGTTTTCCACGAGCAGTACTTC	CASSKGVFHEQYF
-	TRBV18	medium-sized	TRBJ1-1	TGTGCCAGCTCACCGGGGGCTGAAGCTTTCTTT	CASSPGAEAFF
-	TRBV30	medium-sized	TRBJ2-7	TGTGCCTGGAGTGTAGGGGTTTGGAACGAGCAGTACTTC	CAWSVGVWNEQYF
-	TRBV29-1	many	TRBJ2-3	TGCAGCGTTAAGGGGGTTCCTAGCACAGATACGCAGTATTTT	CSVKGVPSTDTQYF
TRBD2	TRBV5-3	medium-sized	TRBJ2-1	TGTGCCAGAAGCGAGAGGGGACTAGCGGGAGGCGCCTCCTACAATGAGCAGTTCTTC	CARSERGLAGGASYNEQFF
-	TRBV29-1	medium-sized	TRBJ2-4	TGCAGCGCTACCCGGGCAGGACGAGCCAAAAACATTCAGTACTTC	CSATRAGRAKNIQYF
-	TRBV20-1	medium-sized	TRBJ1-1	TGCAGTGCTAGAGAGGGGGCGAGCACTGAAGCTTTCTTT	CSAREGASTEAFF
-	TRBV29-1	many	TRBJ2-1	TGCAGTGGCCTCAGGCCCTCCTACAATGAGCAGTTCTTC	CSGLRPSYNEQFF
-	TRBV2	-	TRBJ2-2	TGTGCCAGCAGTGAAGCGGGCAGGGGAGGCGGGGAGCTGTTTTTT	CASSEAGRGGGELFF
-	TRBV20-1	many	TRBJ2-5	TGCAGTGCTGGCCTCTCTCCGGGGCAAGAGACCCAGTACTTC	CSAGLSPGQETQYF
-	TRBV30	medium-sized	TRBJ2-3	TGTGCCTGGCAGGATAGGGATACGCAGTATTTT	CAWQDRDTQYF
-	TRBV7-2	-	TRBJ2-4	TGTGCCAGCAGCCTCGACCACGGGCAAAACATTCAGTACTTC	CASSLDHGQNIQYF
-	TRBV2	medium-sized	TRBJ2-5	TGTGCCAGCGTGAAGCGGCTCCAAGAGACCCAGTACTTC	CASVKRLQETQYF